What follows are 17 T cell receptor beta chains derived from one specimen sequenced in a study of PD-L1 blockade in urothelial cancer. The sample's time point: peripheral blood 6 weeks after treatment start. Here immunoSEQ multiplex PCR was the method, and the copy in TCRdb shows in-frame clones only, minus some. The repertoire holds about 110,000 clones, with 85% to 95% as singletons. The specimen was PBMCs, collected around atezolizumab (anti-PD-L1) treatment. These receptors all stem from a man aged 60 to 75 with urothelial cancer.

CDR3 protein: CASSLRLAGAPLGDEQFF. DNA for the CDR3: TGTGCCAGCAGCCTCCGACTAGCGGGAGCCCCGTTGGGGGATGAGCAGTTCTTC. The J gene is TRBJ2-1, the V gene TRBV7-2; TRBD2 matches 12 bases. Trimming removed 5 bases from V and 8 bases from J; junction bases left unmatched: 16. The CDR3 runs 18 residues. Per germline, CDR1 SGHTA and CDR2 FQGNSA.

The DNA of the CDR3 is TGTGCCAGCAGCCCACGACAGGGACCAGTGGTGCAGGAGACCCAGTACTTC. It codes for CASSPRQGPVVQETQYF. The chain joins TRBV7-9 to TRBJ2-5, with TRBD1 identical over 7 bases. The germline V gene encodes CDR1 SEHNR and CDR2 FQNEAQ (reference sequence). J was trimmed by 5 bases and V by 5 bases; bases with no gene match: 17. This CDR3 is 17 amino acids long.

V is TRBV7-2 and J is TRBJ2-7; TRBD2 matches at 16 bases. The germline V gene encodes CDR1 SGHTA and CDR2 FQGNSA. The CDR3 loop spans 18 amino acids. The trim removed 5 bases at V and 6 bases at J, leaving 13 bases unmatched. The CDR3 DNA sequence: TGTGCCAGCAGCCCTCCCCCGGGACTAGCGGGAGGGTGGCGCGAGCAGTACTTC. Amino acid sequence: CASSPPPGLAGGWREQYF.

The genes are TRBV2 and TRBJ1-4, with TRBD1 identical over 7 bases. With 6 bases clipped from V and 7 bases from J, the junction kept 11 bases outside the gene matches. The germline CDR1 and CDR2 sequences are SNHLY and FYNNEI. The CDR3 is 15 amino acids. CDR3 in DNA: TGTGCCAGCAGGCAGGTGACAGGGTCGGCTGAAAAACTGTTTTTT. The encoded protein is CASRQVTGSAEKLFF.

This chain connects TRBV5-1 to TRBJ2-7; 7 nucleotides line up with TRBD1. V shed 0 bases, J shed 4 bases, and the junction held 7 bases outside the gene matches. The CDR3 is made up of 15 amino acids. Germline V gene lookup returns CDR1 SGHRS and CDR2 YFSETQ. CDR3 DNA sequence: TGCGCCAGCAGCTTGGACGGGACAGTAGCATACGAGCAGTACTTC. Amino acid sequence: CASSLDGTVAYEQYF.

The chain combines TRBV5-1 with TRBJ2-2, with a possible D match to TRBD1 (5 bases). CDR1 and CDR2 from the germline V gene are SGHRS and YFSETQ. The V end was cut by 0 bases, the J end by 4 bases, with 13 bases between. This CDR3 has 16 amino acids. CDR3 DNA sequence: TGCGCCAGCAGCTTGGCGACAGCACCTGGCACCGGGGAGCTGTTTTTT. This encodes CASSLATAPGTGELFF. Combining the CDR3 with reference TRBV5-1 and TRBJ2-2 gives the whole variable domain KAGVTQTPRYLIKTRGQQVTLSCSPISGHRSVSWYQQTPGQGLQFLFEYFSETQRNKGNFPGRFSGRQFSNSRSEMNVSTLELGDSALYLCASSLATAPGTGELFFGEGSRLTVL.

The rearrangement links TRBV2 to TRBJ1-1; 7 positions match TRBD1. With V trimmed by 10 bases and J by 5 bases, 10 bases remained unmatched. This CDR3 spans 13 amino acids. Germline CDR1 SNHLY, CDR2 FYNNEI. CDR3 nucleotide sequence: TGTGCCACTGAAGAGCAGGGGGAGACTGAAGCTTTCTTT. Residues: CATEEQGETEAFF.

The gene calls are TRBV7-2 and TRBJ2-7; D perhaps matches TRBD1 (5 bases). Per the germline V gene, CDR1 is SGHTA and CDR2 is FQGNSA. The CDR3 is 14 amino acids. With 1 base removed from V and 2 bases from J, the gap between germline ends came to 9 bases. Here the CDR3 DNA reads TGTGCCAGCAGCTTAGTGCAGGGTACCTACGAGCAGTACTTC. Translated, it gives CASSLVQGTYEQYF.

The J gene is TRBJ2-3, the V gene TRBV5-4; 8 nucleotides match TRBD2. Germline V gives CDR1 SGHNT, CDR2 YYREEE (reference sequence). This CDR3 region has 16 residues. J was trimmed by 1 base and V by 0 bases; bases with no gene match: 4. In DNA form, the CDR3 reads TGTGCCAGCAGCTTGGTGGCGGGGGGCGGCACAGATACGCAGTATTTT. It specifies CASSLVAGGGTDTQYF.

The V gene is TRBV5-4, the J gene TRBJ2-7; 9 bases map to TRBD1. The germline CDR1 and CDR2 sequences are SGHNT and YYREEE (reference sequence). The V gene end was trimmed by 5 bases and the J gene end by 3 bases; junction bases not matched to a gene: 12. The CDR3 extends over 16 amino acids. The CDR3 bases are TGTGCCAGCAGAACCGGGCCGGGACAGGGTGACTACGAGCAGTACTTC. This sequence encodes CASRTGPGQGDYEQYF.

The chain recombines TRBV6-5 with TRBJ1-2; D unclear. CDR3 size: 14 residues. V was cut by 0 bases and J by 4 bases, with 9 bases left in between. Germline V gene data show CDR1 as MNHEY and CDR2 as SVGAGI. The CDR3 sequence is CASSYSPERYGYTF. The DNA for the CDR3 is TGTGCCAGCAGTTACTCGCCAGAACGCTATGGCTACACCTTC.

V is TRBV7-8 and J is TRBJ1-3; TRBD1 might be the D (5 bases). This CDR3 is 14 amino acids long. CDR1 and CDR2 from the germline V gene are SGHVS and FQNEAQ. With 0 bases removed from V and 7 bases from J, the gap between germline ends came to 10 bases. The CDR3 is CASSLAFPGNTIYF. In nucleotides, the CDR3 is TGTGCCAGCAGCTTAGCGTTTCCAGGGAACACCATATATTTT.

The CDR3 loop reads CASSPLWRGRLSQYF. As DNA, the CDR3 is TGTGCCAGCAGCCCCCTTTGGCGGGGGCGCCTCTCCCAGTACTTC. The chain links TRBV7-9 to TRBJ2-5; TRBD2 is a possible D gene (7 bases). This CDR3 has 15 amino acids. The germline V gene has CDR1 SEHNR and CDR2 FQNEAQ (reference sequence). Deletions cut 5 bases from V and 9 bases from J, with 22 bases between.

The chain joins TRBV18 to TRBJ1-1, with D perhaps matching TRBD1 (6 bases). Per germline, CDR1 KGHSH and CDR2 LQKENI. Between the trimmed V and J ends, which lost 1 base and 1 base, there was a span of 10 bases. CDR3 size: 15 residues. CDR3 region: CASSPLGGSNTEAFF. The DNA of the CDR3 is TGTGCCAGCTCACCACTAGGGGGATCGAACACTGAAGCTTTCTTT.

This chain joins TRBV28 and TRBJ2-7; TRBD2 is a possible D gene (5 bases). The V gene lost 7 bases and the J gene lost 6 bases, with 13 bases spanning the gap. The CDR3 totals 12 residues. Germline V gene lookup returns CDR1 MDHEN and CDR2 SYDVKM. DNA of the CDR3: TGTGCCAGCACCCTCACTAGTTTCGAGCAGTACTTC. It is translated as CASTLTSFEQYF.

The V gene is TRBV5-6, the J gene TRBJ2-2; 14 bases match TRBD2. Germline assignment: CDR1 SGHDT and CDR2 YYEEEE. CDR3 length equals 17 residues. V shed 3 bases, J shed 7 bases, and the junction held 8 bases outside the gene matches. CDR3 in DNA: TGTGCCAGCAGCTCCGGGACTAGCGGGGGCTATATCGGGGAGCTGTTTTTT. Encoded protein: CASSSGTSGGYIGELFF.

The chain recombines TRBV11-2 with TRBJ2-7; no firm D call. The CDR3 covers 12 residues. Germline lookup yields CDR1 SGHAT and CDR2 FQNNGV. V lost 0 bases to trimming and J lost 5 bases, with 5 bases between them. The CDR3 bases are TGTGCCAGCAGCTTAGACCCAGACGAGCAGTACTTC. Translation gives CASSLDPDEQYF.